The source of this TCR beta chain is a study of T-cell memory formation after mild COVID-19. Regarding the study as a whole: Contracting CD4+ clones were located mainly in CM and EM, and CD8+ clones in EMRA. The authors left the SARS-CoV-2 specificity of second-wave clones peaking on day 37 unconfirmed. There was a balanced CD4/CD8 profile in clones contracting day 15 to 85, and later expanders leaned CD4+.

Trimming removed 4 bases from V and 0 bases from J, with 15 bases in between. This CDR3 spans 17 amino acids. Germline assignment: CDR1 KGHDR and CDR2 SFDVKD. This clonotype has just a few counts. The antigen remains unidentified. TCRdb independently ran MiXCR on the 5' RACE reads; one entry per CDR3 protein. The repertoire has about 500,000 distinct CDR3 sequences, 20% of them found once; the top ten carry approximately 13%. The gene calls are TRBV24-1 and TRBJ2-1; tentatively, D is TRBD2 (5 bases). The TCR comes from an adult woman who had mild COVID-19 (a few samples of this study predate the infection). Cell type and time point are not known. Sequencing input: PBMCs or a T cell subset sorted from them (not recorded which). The CDR3 here is CATSDFADSSSYNEQFF. CDR3 coding DNA: TGTGCCACCAGTGACTTTGCGGACTCGAGCTCCTACAATGAGCAGTTCTTC.